Here is one T cell receptor (beta chain) with its context. The antigen remains unidentified. This record belongs to a study of T cells in Graves' hyperthyroidism and ophthalmopathy. The CDR3 regions of TCR beta were amplified from RNA transcripts. The HTBI primer set was used in a first-round RT-PCR of the TCR CDR3. From the multiplex PCR reads, TCRdb called clonotypes with MiXCR, one entry per CDR3 protein. The sample has 450,000 to 600,000 distinct CDR3 sequences, just under 20% seen once. Findings of the study overall: Expanded thyroid clonotypes (above 0.001) were mostly also found in blood. A 13 V-J model separated ophthalmopathy from stable hyperthyroidism.

Trimming cost V 2 bases and J 7 bases; bases outside gene matches: 1. Germline V lookup: CDR1 MDHEN, CDR2 SYDVKM. This CDR3 comprises 12 residues. This TCR came from a man aged 35 to 55 with Graves' ophthalmopathy. Sequencing used blood. This chain connects TRBV28 to TRBJ1-2; 7 nucleotides agree with TRBD1. CDR3 in DNA: TGTGCCAGCAGTTTAGACAGGGTTGGCTACACCTTC. Its protein product is CASSLDRVGYTF.